This TCR beta chain was sequenced during a study of T cell clonotyping in hematopoietic cell transplantation. Clones were sequenced by immunoSEQ multiplex PCR, and TCRdb holds only the in-frame ones, with some missing. The sample lists over 6,500 clones, approximately 35% occurring once. CDR3 length: 16 amino acids. V was pared by 0 bases and J by 0 bases, with 11 bases between. CDR1 is LGHNA and CDR2 is YNFKEQ in the germline V gene. This chain uses TRBV4-2 with TRBJ1-2; the D is unclear. This sequence was found in a female patient between 55 and 75 years old who had an allogeneic stem cell transplant, so the T cells may come from the graft donor. Some clones in this sample may be carry-over from other donors' samples. Here the sequenced sample was peripheral blood mononuclear cells, taken 30 days after allogeneic stem cell transplant. CDR3: CASSQDTEEANYGYTF. The CDR3 DNA reads TGTGCCAGCAGCCAAGATACCGAGGAAGCTAACTATGGCTACACCTTC.